The present T cell receptor (beta chain) was sequenced within a study of blood T cell repertoires in COVID-19. Across 20 to 25 US areas, participants ranged in age from about 18 to 100 years. Clinical history as reported by participants underpinned cohort assignment. The CDR3 contains 14 residues. V lost 2 bases, J lost 4 bases, and 2 bases stayed unmatched. The V gene's germline CDR1 is GTSNPN and CDR2 SVGIG (reference sequence). Under the authors' procedure: Amplified reference gene primers provided the basis for estimating nucleated cell counts. Profiled with immunoSEQ multiplex PCR; TCRdb holds only in-frame clones, not every one. The DNA was the basis for D and trimming; V, J and clone size are from that table. The table lists 200,000 to 300,000 clones, approximately 90% of them singletons.

The chain employs TRBV30 and TRBJ2-5; 12 bases map to TRBD1. The sequenced sample was PBMCs or T cells enriched from blood (not recorded which). The clonotype was recovered from a man aged 40-55 years who had recovered from COVID-19. CDR3 bases: TGTGCCTGGAGTTGGGACAGGGGGCGAGAGACCCAGTACTTC. It specifies CAWSWDRGRETQYF.